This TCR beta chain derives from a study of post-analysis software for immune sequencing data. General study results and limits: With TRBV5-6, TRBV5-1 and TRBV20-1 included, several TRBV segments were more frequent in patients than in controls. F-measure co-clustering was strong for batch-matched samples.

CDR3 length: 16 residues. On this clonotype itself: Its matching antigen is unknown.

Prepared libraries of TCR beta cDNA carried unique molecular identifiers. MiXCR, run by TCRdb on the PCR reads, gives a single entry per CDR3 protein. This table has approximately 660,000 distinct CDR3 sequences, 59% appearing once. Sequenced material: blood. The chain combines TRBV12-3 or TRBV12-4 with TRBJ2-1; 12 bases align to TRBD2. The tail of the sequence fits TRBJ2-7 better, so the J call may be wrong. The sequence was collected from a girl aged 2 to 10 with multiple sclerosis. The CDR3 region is CASSSLAGGLSYEQYF. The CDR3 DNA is TGTGCCAGCAGTTCTCTAGCGGGAGGGCTCTCCTACGAGCAGTACTTC.